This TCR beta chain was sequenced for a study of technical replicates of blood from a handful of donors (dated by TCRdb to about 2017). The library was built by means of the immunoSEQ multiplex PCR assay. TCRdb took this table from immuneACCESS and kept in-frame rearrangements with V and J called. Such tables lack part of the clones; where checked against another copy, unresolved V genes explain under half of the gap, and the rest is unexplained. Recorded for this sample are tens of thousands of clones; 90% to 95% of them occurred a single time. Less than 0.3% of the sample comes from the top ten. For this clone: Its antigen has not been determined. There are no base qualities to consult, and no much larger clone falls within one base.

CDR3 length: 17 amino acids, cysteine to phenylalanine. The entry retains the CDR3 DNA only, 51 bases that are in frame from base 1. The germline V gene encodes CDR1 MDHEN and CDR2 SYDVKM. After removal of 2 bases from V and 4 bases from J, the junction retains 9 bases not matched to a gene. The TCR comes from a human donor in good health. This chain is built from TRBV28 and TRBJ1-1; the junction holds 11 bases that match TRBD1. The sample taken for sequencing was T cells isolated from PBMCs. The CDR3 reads CASSLPGTGGGSTEAFF. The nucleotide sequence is TGTGCCAGCAGTTTACCCGGGACAGGGGGGGGTAGCACTGAAGCTTTCTTT.